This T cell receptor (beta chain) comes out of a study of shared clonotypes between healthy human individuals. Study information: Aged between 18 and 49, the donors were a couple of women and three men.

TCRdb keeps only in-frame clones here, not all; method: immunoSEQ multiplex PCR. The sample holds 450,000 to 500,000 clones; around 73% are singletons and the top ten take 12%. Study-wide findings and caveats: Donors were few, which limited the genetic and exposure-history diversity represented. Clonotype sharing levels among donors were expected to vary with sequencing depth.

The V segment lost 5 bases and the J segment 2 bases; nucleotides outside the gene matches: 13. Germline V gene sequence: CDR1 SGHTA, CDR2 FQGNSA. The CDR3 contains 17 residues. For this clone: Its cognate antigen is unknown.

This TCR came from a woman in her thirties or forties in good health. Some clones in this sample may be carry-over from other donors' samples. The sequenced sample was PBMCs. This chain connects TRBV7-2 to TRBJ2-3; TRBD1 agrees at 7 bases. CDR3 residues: CASSPLTGKTYTDTQYF. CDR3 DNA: TGTGCCAGCAGCCCCTTGACAGGGAAAACTTACACAGATACGCAGTATTTT.